Each of the 15 T cell receptor beta chains below was sequenced from the same sample in a study of OX40 agonist ivuxolimab in advanced cancers. Produced via immunoSEQ multiplex PCR; TCRdb's table is partial and in-frame only. The sample has under 100,000 clones, around 80% seen once; the top ten hold around 5.9%. This material consisted of CD4+ or CD8+ T cells sorted from blood, taken in a trial of the OX40 agonist ivuxolimab. The source of these receptors is an adult with an advanced solid tumor such as melanoma, head and neck, liver or kidney cancer.

V gene TRBV9 combines with J gene TRBJ2-2; TRBD1 is a possible D gene (5 bases). The CDR3 has 15 residues. CDR1 is SGDLS, CDR2 YYNGEE, per germline. V lost 0 bases and J 4 bases, leaving 10 bases between the germline ends. The CDR3 is CASSVAGAATGELFF. CDR3 sequence (DNA): TGTGCCAGCAGCGTAGCTGGGGCGGCCACCGGGGAGCTGTTTTTT.

The V call is TRBV6-5, the J call TRBJ1-5, with D perhaps TRBD1 (5 bases). The germline V and J ends were trimmed by 0 bases and 12 bases, with 15 bases remaining between them. The germline V gene encodes CDR1 MNHEY and CDR2 SVGAGI. This CDR3 comprises 14 residues. The CDR3 loop reads CASSYSSRQLYQHF. The CDR3 DNA reads as TGTGCCAGCAGTTACTCGTCGAGACAGTTGTACCAGCATTTT.

This clone showed up just once. This chain connects TRBV27 to TRBJ1-1; D unresolved. V lost 4 bases to trimming and J lost 0 bases, with 9 bases between them. CDR1 and CDR2 from the germline V gene are MNHEY and SMNVEV (reference sequence). CDR3 length equals 14 residues. The CDR3 protein is CASSYSTVNTEAFF. The CDR3, as DNA: TGTGCCAGCAGTTATAGTACGGTGAACACTGAAGCTTTCTTT.

V and J are TRBV18 and TRBJ2-2; 8 bases are shared with TRBD2. CDR1 KGHSH and CDR2 LQKENI come from the germline V gene. The V segment lost 2 bases and the J segment 4 bases; nucleotides outside the gene matches: 3. The CDR3 loop spans 15 amino acids. The CDR3 region has the DNA TGTGCCAGCTCACCAGGGAGCGGGGGCACCGGGGAGCTGTTTTTT. Translation gives CASSPGSGGTGELFF. Supplemented by reference TRBV18 and TRBJ2-2, the full variable domain reads NAGVMQNPRHLVRRRGQEARLRCSPMKGHSHVYWYRQLPEEGLKFMVYLQKENIIDESGMPKERFSAEFPKEGPSILRIQQVVRGDSAAYFCASSPGSGGTGELFFGEGSRLTVL.

The chain uses TRBV30 and TRBJ2-7; the match to TRBD1 covers 9 bases. Germline values: CDR1 GTSNPN, CDR2 SVGIG (reference sequence). Trimming removed 3 bases from V and 3 bases from J; junction bases left unmatched: 12. CDR3 length: 16 amino acids. The CDR3 sequence is CAWSLSTGGLYYEQYF. As DNA, the CDR3 is TGTGCCTGGAGCCTCTCAACAGGGGGCTTATACTACGAGCAGTACTTC.

The CDR3 DNA is TGTGCCAGCAGCCGTGGAAACACCATATATTTT. The encoded protein is CASSRGNTIYF. V usage is TRBV11-1 and J usage is TRBJ1-3; no clear D. Trimming stripped 5 bases from V and 3 bases from J, with 2 bases between. The CDR3 has 11 amino acids. The germline V gene encodes CDR1 SGHAT and CDR2 FQDESV (reference sequence).

This clone was found once. The gene calls are TRBV29-1 and TRBJ1-2; TRBD1 agrees at 8 bases. J gave up 4 bases and V 0 bases, and 10 bases lay outside the gene matches. This CDR3 region has 16 residues. Per the germline V gene, CDR1 is SQVTM and CDR2 is ANQGSEA. The CDR3, as DNA: TGCAGCGTTGAAGACAGGGGGCGCGGAAATAGCTATGGCTACACCTTC. Translating it yields CSVEDRGRGNSYGYTF.

V usage is TRBV11-2 and J usage is TRBJ1-6, with 8 bases matching TRBD1. The germline V gene encodes CDR1 SGHAT and CDR2 FQNNGV. This CDR3 has 15 residues. V lost 3 bases to trimming and J lost 6 bases; unmatched junction nucleotides: 4. CDR3 in DNA: TGTGCCAGCAGCTTCACAGGGGGTCCTAATTCACCCCTCCACTTT. It is translated as CASSFTGGPNSPLHF.

The J gene is TRBJ2-1, the V gene TRBV9; D is unresolved. Trimming left V 0 bases short and J 3 bases short, with 10 bases between. CDR1 is SGDLS and CDR2 is YYNGEE in the germline V gene. This CDR3 contains 15 residues. In nucleotides, the CDR3 is TGTGCCAGCAGCGTAGCGGCGGAGAGCTACAATGAGCAGTTCTTC. This encodes CASSVAAESYNEQFF.

Only one count was recorded for this clone. V is TRBV30 and J is TRBJ2-7; D is undetermined. The germline gives CDR1 GTSNPN, CDR2 SVGIG (reference sequence). This CDR3 is 12 amino acids long. V lost 5 bases and J lost 4, with 12 bases in between. The DNA for the CDR3 is TGTGCCTGGGGACGACTTAAATACGAGCAGTACTTC. Translated, it gives CAWGRLKYEQYF.

This sequence joins TRBV9 and TRBJ2-7; 7 bases are a match to TRBD2. The V and J ends lost 0 bases and 1 base, in that order; junction bases with no gene match: 13. The CDR3 covers 18 residues. The V gene's germline CDR1 is SGDLS and CDR2 YYNGEE. DNA of the CDR3: TGTGCCAGCAGCGTAGCCCCATTCGGCGGGGGAGAGTCCTACGAGCAGTACTTC. Translating it yields CASSVAPFGGGESYEQYF.

This clone is a singleton in its sample. One junction end disagrees with the germline gene, perhaps due to a read error. This sequence joins TRBV20-1 and TRBJ1-3, with 8 positions matching TRBD1. This CDR3 has 11 amino acids. The germline V gene encodes CDR1 DFQATT and CDR2 SNEGSKA (reference sequence). In DNA form, the CDR3 reads TGCAGTGCTAGAGGGACAGGGCTAAATCATTTT. It specifies CSARGTGLNHF.

Only a few counts were recorded for this clone. The chain uses TRBV4-1 and TRBJ2-7, with a weak D call TRBD2 (6 bases). Trimming removed 0 bases at V and 4 bases at J, with 13 bases between. CDR1 is MGHRA, CDR2 YSYEKL, per germline. The CDR3 has 15 amino acids. The DNA for the CDR3 is TGCGCCAGCAGCCAAGAGGGTAGCGGCTTTTACGAGCAGTACTTC. Its protein is CASSQEGSGFYEQYF.

V usage is TRBV19 and J usage is TRBJ2-7; no reliable D call. The CDR3 consists of 13 residues. The V gene lost 5 bases and the J gene lost 2 bases, with 10 bases spanning the gap. The germline gives CDR1 LNHDA, CDR2 SQIVND (reference sequence). This chain's CDR3 is CASSLSQTYEQYF. In DNA form, the CDR3 reads TGTGCCAGTAGTCTTTCCCAGACCTACGAGCAGTACTTC. Full variable domain (rest looked up from reference TRBV19 and TRBJ2-7): DGGITQSPKYLFRKEGQNVTLSCEQNLNHDAMYWYRQDPGQGLRLIYYSQIVNDFQKGDIAEGYSVSREKKESFPLTVTSAQKNPTAFYLCASSLSQTYEQYFGPGTRLTVT.

The V gene is TRBV7-6, the J gene TRBJ2-1, with 7 bases that match TRBD1. Germline V gene lookup returns CDR1 SGHVS and CDR2 FNYEAQ. This CDR3 spans 17 amino acids. V dropped 2 bases and J dropped 1; count of bases not matched to a gene: 8. CDR3 in DNA: TGTGCCAGCAGCTTACGGACACAGGGGTTTTCCTACAATGAGCAGTTCTTC. It translates to CASSLRTQGFSYNEQFF.